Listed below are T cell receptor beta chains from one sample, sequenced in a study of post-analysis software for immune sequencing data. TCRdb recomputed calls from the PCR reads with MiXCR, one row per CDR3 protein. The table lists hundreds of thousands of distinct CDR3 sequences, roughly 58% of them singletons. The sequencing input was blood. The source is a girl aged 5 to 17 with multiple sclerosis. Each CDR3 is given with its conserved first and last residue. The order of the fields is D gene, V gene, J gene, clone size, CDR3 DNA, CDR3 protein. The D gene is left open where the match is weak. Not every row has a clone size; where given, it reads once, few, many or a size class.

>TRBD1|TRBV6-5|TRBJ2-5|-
TGTGCCAGCAGTTATCTGCCGGGACAGGGAACAGAGACCCAGTACTTC
CASSYLPGQGTETQYF
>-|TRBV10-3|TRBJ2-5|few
TGTGCCATCAGTGAGTTGGCAGGGCAGGAGACCCAGTACTTC
CAISELAGQETQYF
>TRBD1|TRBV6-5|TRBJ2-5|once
TGTGCCAGCAGGGTACAGGGGGTCCAAGAGACCCAGTACTTC
CASRVQGVQETQYF
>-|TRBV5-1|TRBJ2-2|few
TGCGCCAGCAGCTTGGACCACAGCGCAACCGGGGAGCTGTTTTTT
CASSLDHSATGELFF
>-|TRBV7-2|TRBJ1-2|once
TGTGCCAGCAGCCGAGGGGAGGGGCTTGAGGGCTACACCTTC
CASSRGEGLEGYTF
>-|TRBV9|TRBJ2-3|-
TGTGCCAGCAGCGTAGTGGCGGGGTACACAGATACGCAGTATTTT
CASSVVAGYTDTQYF
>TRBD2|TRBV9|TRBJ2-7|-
TGTGCCAGCAGCCCCCGAGCGGGGACCTCCTACGAGCAGTACTTC
CASSPRAGTSYEQYF
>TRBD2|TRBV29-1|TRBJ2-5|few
TGCAGCGTTGCCCAACTAGCGAGGAGGGGAGAGACCCAGTACTTC
CSVAQLARRGETQYF
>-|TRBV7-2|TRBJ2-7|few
TGTGCCAGCAGCCAAGGACCAACGATCTACGAGCAGTACTTC
CASSQGPTIYEQYF
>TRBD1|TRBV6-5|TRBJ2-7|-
TGTGCCAGCAGCAGGACAGGGGGCGACGAGCAGTACTTC
CASSRTGGDEQYF
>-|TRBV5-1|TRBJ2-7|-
TGCGCCAGCAGCTTCTCCGGATTTGACGAGCAGTACTTC
CASSFSGFDEQYF
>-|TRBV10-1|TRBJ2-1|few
TGCGCCAGCAGACTGGACAGCGGTGAGCAGTTCTTC
CASRLDSGEQFF
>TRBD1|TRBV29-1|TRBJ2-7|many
TGCAGCGTTGACGGACAGGGTCGCTACGAGCAGTACTTC
CSVDGQGRYEQYF
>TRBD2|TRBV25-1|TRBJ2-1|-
TGTGCCAGCAGCACTAGCGAGGCCTACAATGAGCAGTTCTTC
CASSTSEAYNEQFF
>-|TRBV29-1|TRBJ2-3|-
TGCAGCGTTGTGGACAGGGACTACACAGATACGCAGTATTTT
CSVVDRDYTDTQYF
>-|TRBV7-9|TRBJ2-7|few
TGTGCCAGCAGCTTTCCTACGGACGAAGAATACTACGAGCAGTACTTC
CASSFPTDEEYYEQYF
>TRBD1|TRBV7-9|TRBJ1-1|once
TGTGCCAGCAGCCGAACAGGGGGCGCCGGGGTGAACACTGAAGCTTTCTTT
CASSRTGGAGVNTEAFF
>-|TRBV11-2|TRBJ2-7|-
TGTGCCAGCAGCTTAGCCAGGCTCGGACAGTGGAACTACGAGCAGTACTTC
CASSLARLGQWNYEQYF
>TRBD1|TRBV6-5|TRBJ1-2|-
TGTGCCAGCAGTTACGTGCAGGGGGGAGACGGCTACACCTTC
CASSYVQGGDGYTF
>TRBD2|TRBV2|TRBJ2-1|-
TGTGCCAGCAGTGGGGACTACCATGAGCAGTTCTTC
CASSGDYHEQFF
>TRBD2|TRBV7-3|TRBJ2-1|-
TGTGCCAGCAGCTTAACAAGCGGGAGACCCACCCAGTACAATGAGCAGTTCTTC
CASSLTSGRPTQYNEQFF
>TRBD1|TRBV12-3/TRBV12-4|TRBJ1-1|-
TGTGCCAGCAGAAAGGACAGGGCCACTGAAGCTTTCTTT
CASRKDRATEAFF
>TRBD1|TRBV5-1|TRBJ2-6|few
TGCGCCAGCAGCTTGGGACAGGGGGCTGGTGGGGCCAACGTCCTGACTTTC
CASSLGQGAGGANVLTF
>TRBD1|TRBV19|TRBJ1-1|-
TGTGCCAGTAAGGACAGGGGTTGGACTGAAGCTTTCTTT
CASKDRGWTEAFF
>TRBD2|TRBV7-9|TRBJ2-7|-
TGTGCCAGCAGCTTAGATAGCGGGTCGCTATCCTACGAGCAGTACTTC
CASSLDSGSLSYEQYF
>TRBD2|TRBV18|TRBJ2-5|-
TGTGCCTGCTCACCATCGCTAGCGGGAGAGGGGACCCAGTACTTC
CACSPSLAGEGTQYF
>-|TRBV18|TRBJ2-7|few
TGTGCCAGCTCACTTGGCACCGCGGGCTCCTACGAGCAGTACTTC
CASSLGTAGSYEQYF
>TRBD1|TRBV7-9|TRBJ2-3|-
TGTGCCAGCAGCCGACAGGGGGGCCCAGATACGCAGTATTTT
CASSRQGGPDTQYF
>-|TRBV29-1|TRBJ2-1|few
TGCAGCGTTGCTACGGGGGCCCATGAGCAGTTCTTC
CSVATGAHEQFF
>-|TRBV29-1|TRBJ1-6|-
TGCAGCGTTGACCTTCCCCGGACAGTTCAAGGGTCCTATAATTCACCCCTCCACTTT
CSVDLPRTVQGSYNSPLHF
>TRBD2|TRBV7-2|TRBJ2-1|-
TGTGCCAGCAGCACTAGCGTAAGCTCCTACAATGAGCAGTTCTTC
CASSTSVSSYNEQFF
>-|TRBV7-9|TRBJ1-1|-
TGTGCCAGCAGCCCTCGGACAGAGAGTGAAGCTTTCTTT
CASSPRTESEAFF
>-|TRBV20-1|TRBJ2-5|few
TGCAGTGCCGCTGTACCAGGGGTGGGCCAAGAGACCCAGTACTTC
CSAAVPGVGQETQYF
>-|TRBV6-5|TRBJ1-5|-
TGTGCCAGCAGACGAGGCGGGGATCAGCCCCAGCATTTT
CASRRGGDQPQHF
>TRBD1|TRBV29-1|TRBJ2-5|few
TGCAGCGTTATACAGGGGGAGACCCAGTACTTC
CSVIQGETQYF
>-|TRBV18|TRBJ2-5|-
TGTGCCAGCTCACCAGAAAACAGCCAAGAGACCCAGTACTTC
CASSPENSQETQYF
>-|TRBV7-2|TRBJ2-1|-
TGTGCCAGCAGCTTAGGACGAGCCCCCAATGAGCAGTTCTTC
CASSLGRAPNEQFF
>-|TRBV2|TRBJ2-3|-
TGTGCCAGGGGGACAGATACGCAGTATTTT
CARGTDTQYF
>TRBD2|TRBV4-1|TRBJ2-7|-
TGCGCCAGCAGCCAAGCCGGGACTAGCGGGGGGGCTTACGAGCAGTACTTC
CASSQAGTSGGAYEQYF
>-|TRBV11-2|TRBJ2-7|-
TGTGCCAGCAGCTTAGGCCCGGGACCCACTACTCACGAGCAGTACTTC
CASSLGPGPTTHEQYF
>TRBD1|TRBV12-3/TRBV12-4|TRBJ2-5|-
TGTGCCAGCAGTAGCGGGCCGGGACAGGGTACCGAGACCCAGTACTTC
CASSSGPGQGTETQYF
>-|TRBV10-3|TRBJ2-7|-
TGTGCCATCAGTGAGTCCCCCGAAATTAAGACCGAGCAGTACTTC
CAISESPEIKTEQYF
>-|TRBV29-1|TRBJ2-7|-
TGCAGCGCTCGGGCGGACCCAAAGGCCTCCTACGAGCAGTACTTC
CSARADPKASYEQYF
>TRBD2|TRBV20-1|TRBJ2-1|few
TGCAGTGCTTATGGGACTAGGAGCGCCTACAATGAGCAGTTCTTC
CSAYGTRSAYNEQFF
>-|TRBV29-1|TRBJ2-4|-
TGCAGCGTTGGGCTCAAAGTGCTAGGGGAGCAGTACTTC
CSVGLKVLGEQYF
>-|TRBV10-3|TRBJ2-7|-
TGTGCCATCAGTGAGGGACGTCTCAGCTCCTACGAGCAGTACTTC
CAISEGRLSSYEQYF
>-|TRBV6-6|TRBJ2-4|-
TGTGCCAGCAGTTATCAGGGAGGGGGGGAGAGGAACATTCAGTACTTC
CASSYQGGGERNIQYF
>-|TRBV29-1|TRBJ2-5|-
TGCAGCGTTGCAGAGGGGCCCCCTGAGACCCAGTACTTC
CSVAEGPPETQYF
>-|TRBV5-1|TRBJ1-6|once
TGCGCCAGCACAACAGCCGGAATGAATTCACCCCTCCACTTT
CASTTAGMNSPLHF
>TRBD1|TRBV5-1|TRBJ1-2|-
TGCGCCAGCAGCTTGGCCCCGACAGGGCCGTCATCCCGATGGTATAACTATGGCTACACCTTC
CASSLAPTGPSSRWYNYGYTF
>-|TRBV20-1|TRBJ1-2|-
TGCAGTGCTAGAAACAGGGTGGATGGCTACACCTTC
CSARNRVDGYTF
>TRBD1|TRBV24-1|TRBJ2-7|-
TGTGCCACCAGTGCAGCGGGGACAGGGGACTACGAGCAGTACTTC
CATSAAGTGDYEQYF
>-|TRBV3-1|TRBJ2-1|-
TGTGCCAGCAGCCAAGAATTCCGGCGCCTCGGGCAGTTCTTC
CASSQEFRRLGQFF
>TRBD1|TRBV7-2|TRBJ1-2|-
TGTGCCAGCACCCTAGGACAGGGAAAATATGGCTACACCTTT
CASTLGQGKYGYTF
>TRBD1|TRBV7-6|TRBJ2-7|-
TGTGCCACCGTCGACAGGGGTTACGAGCAGTACTTC
CATVDRGYEQYF
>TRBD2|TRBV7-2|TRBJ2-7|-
TGTGCCAGCAGCATAGAAGCGGGAGTTACTTACGAGCAGTACTTC
CASSIEAGVTYEQYF